This note documents a single TCR beta chain sequence. Its specificity is unknown. The entry originates in a study of T cell responses to AZD1222 COVID-19 vaccine. Study-level results: At baseline, seropositivity was found in only a handful of AZD1222 recipients. Two AZD1222 administrations were followed by greater Spike-specific TCR breadth and depth.

The assay was immunoSEQ multiplex PCR, and TCRdb's table has in-frame clones only and misses some. This table holds 150,000 to 200,000 clones, about 92% found once. Germline V gives CDR1 LNHDA, CDR2 SQIVND (reference sequence). V lost 5 bases and J 2 bases, leaving 12 bases between the germline ends. The CDR3 length is 15 residues. V usage is TRBV19 and J usage is TRBJ1-4, with a possible D match to TRBD1 (6 bases). The sequence was collected from an adult in good health. Sequences were derived from peripheral blood, sampled on day 0 of AZD1222 vaccination. CDR3 in amino acids: CASSSHRATNEKLFF. DNA of the CDR3: TGTGCCAGTAGTTCCCACAGGGCGACTAATGAAAAACTGTTTTTT.